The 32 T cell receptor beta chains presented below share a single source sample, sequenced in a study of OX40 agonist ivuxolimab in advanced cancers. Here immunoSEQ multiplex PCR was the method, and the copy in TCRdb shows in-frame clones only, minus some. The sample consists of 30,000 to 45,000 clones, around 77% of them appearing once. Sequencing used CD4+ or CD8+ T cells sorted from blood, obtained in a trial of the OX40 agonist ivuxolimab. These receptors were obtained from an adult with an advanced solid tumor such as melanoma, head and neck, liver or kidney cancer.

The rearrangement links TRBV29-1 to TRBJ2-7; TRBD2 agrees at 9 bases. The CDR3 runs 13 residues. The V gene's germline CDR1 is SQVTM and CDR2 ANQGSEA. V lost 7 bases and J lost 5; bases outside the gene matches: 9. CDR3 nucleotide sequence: TGCAGCGCCATTAGCGGGAGTACCAACGAGCAGTACTTC. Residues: CSAISGSTNEQYF.

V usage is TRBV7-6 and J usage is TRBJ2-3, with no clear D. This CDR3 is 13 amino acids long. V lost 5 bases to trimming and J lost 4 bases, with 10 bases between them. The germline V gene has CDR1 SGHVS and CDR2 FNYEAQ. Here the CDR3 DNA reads TGTGCCAGCAGCCCATCGTTATCAGATACGCAGTATTTT. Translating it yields CASSPSLSDTQYF.

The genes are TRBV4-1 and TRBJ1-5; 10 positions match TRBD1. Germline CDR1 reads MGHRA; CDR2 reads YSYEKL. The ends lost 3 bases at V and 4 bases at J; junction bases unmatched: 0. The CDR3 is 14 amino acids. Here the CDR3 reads CASSQDRGNQPQHF. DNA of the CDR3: TGCGCCAGCAGCCAGGACAGGGGGAATCAGCCCCAGCATTTT.

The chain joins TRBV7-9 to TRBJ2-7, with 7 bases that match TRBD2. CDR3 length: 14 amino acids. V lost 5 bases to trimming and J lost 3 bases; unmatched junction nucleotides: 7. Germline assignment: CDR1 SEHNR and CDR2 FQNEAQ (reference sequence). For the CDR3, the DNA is TGTGCCAGCAGCCCCATGACTAGCTACTACGAGCAGTACTTC. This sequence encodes CASSPMTSYYEQYF.

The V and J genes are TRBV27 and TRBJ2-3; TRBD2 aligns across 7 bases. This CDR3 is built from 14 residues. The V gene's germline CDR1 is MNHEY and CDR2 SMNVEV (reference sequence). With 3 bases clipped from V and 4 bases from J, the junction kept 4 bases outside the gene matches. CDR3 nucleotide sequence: TGTGCCAGCAGTTTGACTAGCTCCCCAGATACGCAGTATTTT. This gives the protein CASSLTSSPDTQYF.

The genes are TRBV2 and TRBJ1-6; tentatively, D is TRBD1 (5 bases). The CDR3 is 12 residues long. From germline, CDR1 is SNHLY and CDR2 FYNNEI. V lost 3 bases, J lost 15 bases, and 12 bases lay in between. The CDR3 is CASSDFLDSLHF. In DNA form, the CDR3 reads TGTGCCAGCAGTGACTTTCTTGACAGCCTCCACTTT.

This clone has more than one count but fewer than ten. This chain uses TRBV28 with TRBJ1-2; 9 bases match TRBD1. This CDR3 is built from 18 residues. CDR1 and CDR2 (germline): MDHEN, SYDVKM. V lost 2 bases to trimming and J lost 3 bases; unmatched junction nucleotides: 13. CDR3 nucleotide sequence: TGTGCCAGCAGTTTAAGGGACAGGGAAGTGATAATAGACTATGGCTACACCTTC. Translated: CASSLRDREVIIDYGYTF.

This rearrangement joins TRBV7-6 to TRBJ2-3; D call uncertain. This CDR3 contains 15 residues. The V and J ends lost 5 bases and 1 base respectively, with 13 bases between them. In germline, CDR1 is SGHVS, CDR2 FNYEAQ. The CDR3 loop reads CASSPRKGGTDTQYF. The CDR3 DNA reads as TGTGCCAGCAGCCCCCGAAAAGGAGGCACAGATACGCAGTATTTT.

CDR3 sequence (DNA): TGTGCCAGCAGCCCTCGGGCAGGGAAGGACGAGCAGTACTTC. Protein sequence: CASSPRAGKDEQYF. The rearrangement uses TRBV27 and TRBJ2-7, with D tentatively TRBD1 (5 bases). The germline gives CDR1 MNHEY, CDR2 SMNVEV (reference sequence). This CDR3 has 14 amino acids. V dropped 6 bases and J dropped 5 bases, with 17 bases sitting between them.

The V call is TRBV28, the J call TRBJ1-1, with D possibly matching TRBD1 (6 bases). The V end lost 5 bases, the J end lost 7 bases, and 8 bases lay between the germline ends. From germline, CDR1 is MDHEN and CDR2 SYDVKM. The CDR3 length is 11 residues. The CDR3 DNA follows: TGTGCCAGCAGTGGACAGATTGAAGCTTTCTTT. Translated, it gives CASSGQIEAFF. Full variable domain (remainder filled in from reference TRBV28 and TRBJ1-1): DVKVTQSSRYLVKRTGEKVFLECVQDMDHENMFWYRQDPGLGLRLIYFSYDVKMKEKGDIPEGYSVSREKKERFSLILESASTNQTSMYLCASSGQIEAFFGQGTRLTVV.

CDR3 DNA sequence: TGTGCCATCACCCATGGGTCTCCGGGACAGGCGGGAACTAATGAAAAACTGTTTTTT. As protein: CAITHGSPGQAGTNEKLFF. The chain recombines TRBV5-4 with TRBJ1-4; 8 bases agree with TRBD1. V shed 9 bases, J shed 1 base, and the junction held 20 bases outside the gene matches. Germline V lookup: CDR1 SGHNT, CDR2 YYREEE (reference sequence). This CDR3 is built from 19 residues.

The CDR3 sequence: CASSGPGQGFGEQYF. CDR3 in DNA: TGTGCCAGCAGTGGGCCGGGACAGGGCTTTGGGGAGCAGTACTTC. V and J are TRBV4-2 and TRBJ2-7, with 9 bases lining up with TRBD1. V trimming: 6 bases; J trimming: 7 bases; junction bases outside the gene matches: 13. CDR1 is LGHNA and CDR2 is YNFKEQ in the germline V gene. The CDR3 totals 15 residues.

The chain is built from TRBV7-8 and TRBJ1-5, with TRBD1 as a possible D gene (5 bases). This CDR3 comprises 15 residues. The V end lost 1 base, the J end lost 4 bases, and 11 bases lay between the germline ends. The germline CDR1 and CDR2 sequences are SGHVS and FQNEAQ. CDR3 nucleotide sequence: TGTGCCAGCAGCTTAGGGTGGGGACCTAATCAGCCCCAGCATTTT. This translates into CASSLGWGPNQPQHF.

Here the CDR3 reads CASSFFQGYEQYF. DNA for the CDR3: TGTGCCAGCAGTTTTTTCCAGGGCTACGAGCAGTACTTC. The chain joins TRBV5-6 to TRBJ2-7; tentative D call: TRBD1 (5 bases). V was pared by 5 bases and J by 3 bases, with 12 bases between. The CDR3 is 13 residues long. Germline loops: CDR1 SGHDT, CDR2 YYEEEE.

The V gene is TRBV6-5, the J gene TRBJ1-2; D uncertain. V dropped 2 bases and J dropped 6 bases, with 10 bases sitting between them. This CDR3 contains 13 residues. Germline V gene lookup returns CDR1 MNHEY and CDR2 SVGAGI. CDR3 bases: TGTGCCAGCAGTTACGGTGGGCAGAATGGCTACACCTTC. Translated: CASSYGGQNGYTF.

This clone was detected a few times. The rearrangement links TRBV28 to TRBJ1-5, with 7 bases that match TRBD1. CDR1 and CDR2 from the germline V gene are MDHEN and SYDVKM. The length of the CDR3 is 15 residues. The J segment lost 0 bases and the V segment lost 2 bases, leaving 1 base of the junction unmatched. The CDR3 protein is CASSLGTVSNQPQHF. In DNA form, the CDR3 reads TGTGCCAGCAGTTTAGGGACAGTTAGCAATCAGCCCCAGCATTTT.

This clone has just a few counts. The CDR3 loop is CASSLAGGSSYEQYF. In nucleotides, the CDR3 is TGTGCCAGCAGCTTAGCGGGAGGTTCTTCGTACGAGCAGTACTTC. The genes are TRBV11-3 and TRBJ2-7, with 7 bases aligning to TRBD2. In germline, CDR1 is SGHNT, CDR2 YENEEA. The CDR3 sequence is 15 residues long. Trimming at V came to 1 base and at J to 4 bases, leaving 7 bases not matched to a gene.

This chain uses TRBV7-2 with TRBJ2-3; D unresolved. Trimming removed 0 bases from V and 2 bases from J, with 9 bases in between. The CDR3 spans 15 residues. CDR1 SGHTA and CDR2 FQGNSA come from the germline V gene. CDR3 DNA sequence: TGTGCCAGCAGCTTAGCGATGGATTACACAGATACGCAGTATTTT. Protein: CASSLAMDYTDTQYF.

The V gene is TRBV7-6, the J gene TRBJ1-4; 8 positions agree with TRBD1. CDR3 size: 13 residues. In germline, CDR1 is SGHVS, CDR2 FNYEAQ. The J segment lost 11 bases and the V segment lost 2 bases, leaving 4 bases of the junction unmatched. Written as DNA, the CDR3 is TGTGCCAGCAGCTTAACGACAGGGGATAAACTGTTTTTT. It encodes CASSLTTGDKLFF.

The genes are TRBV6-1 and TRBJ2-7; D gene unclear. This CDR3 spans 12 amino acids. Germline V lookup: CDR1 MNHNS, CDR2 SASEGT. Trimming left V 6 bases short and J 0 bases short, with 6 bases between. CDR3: CASSFSSYEQYF. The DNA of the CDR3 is TGTGCCAGCAGCTTTAGCTCCTACGAGCAGTACTTC.

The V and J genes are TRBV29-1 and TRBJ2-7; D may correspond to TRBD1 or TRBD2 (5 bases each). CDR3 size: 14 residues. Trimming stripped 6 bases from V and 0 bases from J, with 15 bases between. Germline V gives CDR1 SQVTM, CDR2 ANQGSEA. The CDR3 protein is CSVEYRDGSYEQYF. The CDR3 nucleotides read TGCAGCGTCGAGTACCGGGACGGCTCCTACGAGCAGTACTTC.

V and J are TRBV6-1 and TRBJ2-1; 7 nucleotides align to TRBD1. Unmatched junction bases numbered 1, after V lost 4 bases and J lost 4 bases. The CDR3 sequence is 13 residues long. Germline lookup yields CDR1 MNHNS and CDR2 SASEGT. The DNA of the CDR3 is TGTGCCAGCAGTGCAGGGGGTTACAATGAGCAGTTCTTC. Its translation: CASSAGGYNEQFF.

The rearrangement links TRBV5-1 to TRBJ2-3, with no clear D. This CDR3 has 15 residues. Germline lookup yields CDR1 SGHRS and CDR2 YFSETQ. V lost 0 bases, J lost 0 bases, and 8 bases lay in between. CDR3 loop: CASSLEGSSTDTQYF. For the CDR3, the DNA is TGCGCCAGCAGCTTGGAAGGATCTAGCACAGATACGCAGTATTTT.

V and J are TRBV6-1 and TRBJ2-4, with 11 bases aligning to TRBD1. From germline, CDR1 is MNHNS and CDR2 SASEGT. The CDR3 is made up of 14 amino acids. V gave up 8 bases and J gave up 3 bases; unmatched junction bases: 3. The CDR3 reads CASLGTGGKNIQYF. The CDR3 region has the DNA TGTGCCAGCCTAGGGACAGGGGGCAAAAACATTCAGTACTTC.

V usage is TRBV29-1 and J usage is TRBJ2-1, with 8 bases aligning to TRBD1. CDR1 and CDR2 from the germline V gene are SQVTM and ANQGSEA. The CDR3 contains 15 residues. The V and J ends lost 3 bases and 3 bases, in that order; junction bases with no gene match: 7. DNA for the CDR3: TGCAGCGTTGAGCTTGGCAGGGGGCACTACAATGAGCAGTTCTTC. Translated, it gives CSVELGRGHYNEQFF.

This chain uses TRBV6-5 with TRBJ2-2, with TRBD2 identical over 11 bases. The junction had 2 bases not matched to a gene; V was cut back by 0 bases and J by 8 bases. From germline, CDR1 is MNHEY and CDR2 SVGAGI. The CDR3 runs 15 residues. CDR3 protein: CASSYSSGRVGELFF. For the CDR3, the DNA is TGTGCCAGCAGTTACTCTAGCGGGAGGGTAGGGGAGCTGTTTTTT.

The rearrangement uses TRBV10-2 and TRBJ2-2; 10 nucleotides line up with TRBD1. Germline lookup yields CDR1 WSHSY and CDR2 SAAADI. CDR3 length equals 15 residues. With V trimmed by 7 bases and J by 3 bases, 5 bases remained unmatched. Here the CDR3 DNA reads TGCGCCAGCACCTGGACAGGGGGGGACACCGGGGAGCTGTTTTTT. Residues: CASTWTGGDTGELFF.

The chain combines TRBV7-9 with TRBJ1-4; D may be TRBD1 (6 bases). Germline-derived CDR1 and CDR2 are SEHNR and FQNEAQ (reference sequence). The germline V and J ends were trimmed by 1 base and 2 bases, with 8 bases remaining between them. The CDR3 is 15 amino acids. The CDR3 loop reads CASSLGQGTNEKLFF. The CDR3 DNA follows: TGTGCCAGCAGCTTAGGGCAGGGGACTAATGAAAAACTGTTTTTT.

CDR3 residues: CASSYSDGEQYF. The CDR3 DNA reads TGTGCCAGCAGTTACTCGGACGGCGAGCAGTACTTC. This chain uses TRBV6-5 with TRBJ2-7; D unclear. The CDR3 totals 12 residues. Germline CDR1 reads MNHEY; CDR2 reads SVGAGI. V was cut by 0 bases and J by 6 bases, with 6 bases left in between.

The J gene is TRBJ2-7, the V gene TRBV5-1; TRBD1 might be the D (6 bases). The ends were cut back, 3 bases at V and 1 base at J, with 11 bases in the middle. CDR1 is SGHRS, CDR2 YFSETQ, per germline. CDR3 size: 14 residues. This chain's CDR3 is CASSSGDMSYEQYF. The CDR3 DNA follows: TGCGCCAGCAGCTCCGGGGACATGTCCTACGAGCAGTACTTC.

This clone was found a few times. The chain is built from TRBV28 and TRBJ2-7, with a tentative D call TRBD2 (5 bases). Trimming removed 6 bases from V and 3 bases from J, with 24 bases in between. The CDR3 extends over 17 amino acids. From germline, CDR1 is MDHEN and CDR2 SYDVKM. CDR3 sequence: CASRTWGEPQTIYEQYF. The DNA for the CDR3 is TGTGCCAGCAGGACTTGGGGAGAGCCACAGACTATCTACGAGCAGTACTTC.

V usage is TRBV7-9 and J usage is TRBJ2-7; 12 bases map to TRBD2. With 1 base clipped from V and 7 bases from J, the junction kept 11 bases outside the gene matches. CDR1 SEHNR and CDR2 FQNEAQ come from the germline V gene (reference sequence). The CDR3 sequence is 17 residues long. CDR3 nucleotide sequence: TGTGCCAGCAGCTTAGTGGCGCTAGCGGGAGGGCCGGGGGAGCAGTACTTC. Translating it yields CASSLVALAGGPGEQYF.